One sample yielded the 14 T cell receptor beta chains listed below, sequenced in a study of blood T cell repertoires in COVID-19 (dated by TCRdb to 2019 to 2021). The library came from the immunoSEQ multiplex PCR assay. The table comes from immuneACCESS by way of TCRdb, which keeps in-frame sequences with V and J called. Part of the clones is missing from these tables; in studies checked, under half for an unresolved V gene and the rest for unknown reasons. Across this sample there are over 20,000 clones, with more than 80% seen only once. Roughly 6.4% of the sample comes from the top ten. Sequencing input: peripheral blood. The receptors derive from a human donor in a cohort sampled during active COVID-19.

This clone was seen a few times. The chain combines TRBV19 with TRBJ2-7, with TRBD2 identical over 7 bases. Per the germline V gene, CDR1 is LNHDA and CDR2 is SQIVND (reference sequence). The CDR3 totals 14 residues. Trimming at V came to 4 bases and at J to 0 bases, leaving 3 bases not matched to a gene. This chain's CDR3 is CASSRRETSYEQYF. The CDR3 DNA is TGTGCCAGTAGTAGGCGGGAGACCTCCTACGAGCAGTACTTC.

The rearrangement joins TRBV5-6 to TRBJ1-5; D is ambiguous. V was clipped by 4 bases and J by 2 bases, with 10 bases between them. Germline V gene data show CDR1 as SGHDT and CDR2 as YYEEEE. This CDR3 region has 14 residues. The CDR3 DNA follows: TGTGCCAGCAGCCAGTGGCAGGGCAATCAGCCCCAGCATTTT. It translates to CASSQWQGNQPQHF.

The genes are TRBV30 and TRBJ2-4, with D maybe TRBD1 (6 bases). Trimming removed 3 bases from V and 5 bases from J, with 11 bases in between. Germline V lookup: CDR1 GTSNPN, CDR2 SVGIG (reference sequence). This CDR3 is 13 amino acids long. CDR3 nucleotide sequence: TGTGCCTGGAGCCGAACAGGGCAAAACATTCAGTACTTC. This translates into CAWSRTGQNIQYF.

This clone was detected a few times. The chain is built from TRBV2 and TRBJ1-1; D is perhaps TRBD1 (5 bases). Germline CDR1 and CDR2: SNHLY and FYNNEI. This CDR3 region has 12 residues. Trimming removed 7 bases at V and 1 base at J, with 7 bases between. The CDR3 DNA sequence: TGTGCCAGCAAGCAGGGGAACACTGAAGCTTTCTTT. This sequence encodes CASKQGNTEAFF.

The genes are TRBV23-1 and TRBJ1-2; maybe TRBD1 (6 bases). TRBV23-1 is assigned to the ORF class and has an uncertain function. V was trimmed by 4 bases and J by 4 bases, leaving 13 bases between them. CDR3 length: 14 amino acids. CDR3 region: CASSRGGGSYGYTF. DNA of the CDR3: TGCGCCAGCAGTCGGGGGGGCGGGTCCTATGGCTACACCTTC.

CDR3 bases: TGTGCCAGCAGCTTAAGCGGGAGACGCGGCACCGGGGAGCTGTTTTTT. This codes for CASSLSGRRGTGELFF. The rearrangement links TRBV28 to TRBJ2-2; 8 nucleotides agree with TRBD2. Germline V gene lookup returns CDR1 MDHEN and CDR2 SYDVKM. The CDR3 consists of 16 residues. V trimming: 6 bases; J trimming: 4 bases; junction bases outside the gene matches: 10.

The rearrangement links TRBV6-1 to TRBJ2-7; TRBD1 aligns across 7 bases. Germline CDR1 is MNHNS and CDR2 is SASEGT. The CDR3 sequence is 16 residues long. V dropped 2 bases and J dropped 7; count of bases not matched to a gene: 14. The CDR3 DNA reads TGTGCCAGCAGTGAAAGGCCGGGACAGATAAGTATAGAGCAGTACTTC. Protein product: CASSERPGQISIEQYF.

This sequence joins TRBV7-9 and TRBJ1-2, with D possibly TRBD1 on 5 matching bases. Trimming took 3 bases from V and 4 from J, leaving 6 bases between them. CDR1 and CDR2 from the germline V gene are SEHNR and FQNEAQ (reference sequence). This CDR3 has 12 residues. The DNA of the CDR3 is TGTGCCAGCAGCTTGGGGGGCTATGGCTACACCTTC. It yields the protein CASSLGGYGYTF. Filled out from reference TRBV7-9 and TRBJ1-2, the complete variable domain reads DTGVSQNPRHKITKRGQNVTFRCDPISEHNRLYWYRQTLGQGPEFLTYFQNEAQLEKSRLLSDRFSAERPKGSFSTLEIQRTEQGDSAMYLCASSLGGYGYTFGSGTRLTVV.

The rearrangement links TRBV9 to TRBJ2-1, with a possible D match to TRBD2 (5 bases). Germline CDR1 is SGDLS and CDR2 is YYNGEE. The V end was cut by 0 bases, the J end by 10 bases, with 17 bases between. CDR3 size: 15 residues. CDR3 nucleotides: TGTGCCAGCAGCGTAGGATTAGCGCTCGAGGGAGAGCAGTTCTTC. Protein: CASSVGLALEGEQFF. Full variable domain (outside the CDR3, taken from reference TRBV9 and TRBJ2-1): DSGVTQTPKHLITATGQRVTLRCSPRSGDLSVYWYQQSLDQGLQFLIQYYNGEERAKGNILERFSAQQFPDLHSELNLSSLELGDSALYFCASSVGLALEGEQFFGPGTRLTVL.

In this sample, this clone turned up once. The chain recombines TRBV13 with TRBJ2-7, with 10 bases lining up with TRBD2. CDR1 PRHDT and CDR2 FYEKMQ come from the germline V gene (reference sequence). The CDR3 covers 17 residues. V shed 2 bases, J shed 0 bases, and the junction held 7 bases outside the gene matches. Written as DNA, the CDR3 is TGTGCCAGCAGCTTAACGAGAGGACTAGCGGTCTCCTACGAGCAGTACTTC. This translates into CASSLTRGLAVSYEQYF.

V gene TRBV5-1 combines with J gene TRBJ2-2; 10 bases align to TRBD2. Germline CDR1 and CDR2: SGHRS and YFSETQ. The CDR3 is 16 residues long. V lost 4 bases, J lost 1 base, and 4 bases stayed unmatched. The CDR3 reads CASSAAGGQNTGELFF. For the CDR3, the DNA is TGCGCCAGCAGCGCAGCGGGAGGGCAGAACACCGGGGAGCTGTTTTTT.

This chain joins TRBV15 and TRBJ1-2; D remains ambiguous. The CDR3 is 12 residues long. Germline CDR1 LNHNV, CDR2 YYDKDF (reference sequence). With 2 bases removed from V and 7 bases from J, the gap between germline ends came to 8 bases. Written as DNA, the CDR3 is TGTGCCACCAGCAGAAAATCGTCTGGCTACACCTTC. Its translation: CATSRKSSGYTF.

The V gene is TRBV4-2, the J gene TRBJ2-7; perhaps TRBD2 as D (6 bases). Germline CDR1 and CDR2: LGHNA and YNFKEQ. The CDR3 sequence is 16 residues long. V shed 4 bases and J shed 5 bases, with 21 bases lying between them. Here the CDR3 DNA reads TGTGCCAGCAGCCCCGGACTATTAGGAAGGCACCACGAGCAGTACTTC. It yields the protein CASSPGLLGRHHEQYF.

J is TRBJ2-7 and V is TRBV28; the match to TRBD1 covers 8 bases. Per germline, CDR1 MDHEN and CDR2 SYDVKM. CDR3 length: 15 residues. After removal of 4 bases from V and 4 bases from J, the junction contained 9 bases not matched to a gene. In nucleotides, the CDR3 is TGTGCCAGCAGTTCATATATGACAGGGGAGTACGAGCAGTACTTC. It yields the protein CASSSYMTGEYEQYF.